What follows are 9 T cell receptor beta chains derived from one specimen sequenced in a study of T-cell memory formation after mild COVID-19. TCRdb processed the 5' RACE reads anew with MiXCR; each CDR3 protein has one entry. The sample carries about 560,000 distinct CDR3 sequences, about 18% recorded once. Sequences were obtained from PBMCs or a T cell subset sorted from them (not recorded which). These receptors originate from an adult woman who had mild COVID-19 (a few samples of this study predate the infection). Cell type and time point are not known.

The genes are TRBV12-3 or TRBV12-4 and TRBJ2-1; 7 positions agree with TRBD2. Trimming removed 3 bases from V and 4 bases from J; junction bases left unmatched: 3. The CDR3 sequence is 14 residues long. CDR3 amino acids: CASSFLAAYNEQFF. The CDR3 coding sequence is TGTGCCAGCAGTTTTCTAGCGGCTTACAATGAGCAGTTCTTC.

The chain joins TRBV20-1 to TRBJ2-7; 11 nucleotides match TRBD1. The CDR3 has 11 residues. In germline, CDR1 is DFQATT, CDR2 SNEGSKA (reference sequence). The DNA for the CDR3 is TGCAGAGGGACAGGGGGGAGCGAGCAGTACTTC. Encoded protein: CRGTGGSEQYF.

This clonotype was seen more than once but under ten times. This chain connects TRBV12-3 or TRBV12-4 to TRBJ1-6; 8 bases map to TRBD1. J lost 9 bases, V lost 4 bases, and 5 bases had no gene match. The CDR3 covers 14 residues. The CDR3 nucleotides read TGTGCCAGCAGTTACGGACAGGGAATTTCACCCCTCCACTTT. This gives the protein CASSYGQGISPLHF.

The CDR3 DNA sequence: TGCGCCAGCAGCTTGCACGACGGCAGCTCCTACGAGCAGTACTTC. It encodes CASSLHDGSSYEQYF. The chain has TRBV5-1 and TRBJ2-7; D not certain. The CDR3 is 15 residues long. Germline loops: CDR1 SGHRS, CDR2 YFSETQ. V was pared by 1 base and J by 0 bases, with 11 bases between.

The chain employs TRBV9 and TRBJ2-1, with 9 bases fitting TRBD2. This CDR3 is 16 amino acids long. V shed 3 bases, J shed 6 bases, and the junction held 10 bases outside the gene matches. CDR1 is SGDLS and CDR2 is YYNGEE in the germline V gene. DNA of the CDR3: TGTGCCAGCAGCGCCCAGGCTAGCGGGACCTCCAATGAGCAGTTCTTC. It translates to CASSAQASGTSNEQFF. The full variable domain, rest sourced from reference TRBV9 and TRBJ2-1, is DSGVTQTPKHLITATGQRVTLRCSPRSGDLSVYWYQQSLDQGLQFLIQYYNGEERAKGNILERFSAQQFPDLHSELNLSSLELGDSALYFCASSAQASGTSNEQFFGPGTRLTVL.

The rearrangement links TRBV7-9 to TRBJ2-7; D ambiguous. Germline lookup yields CDR1 SEHNR and CDR2 FQNEAQ (reference sequence). V was pared by 8 bases and J by 4 bases, with 9 bases between. CDR3 length equals 11 residues. CDR3 sequence reads: CASGWGYEQYF. CDR3 nucleotide sequence: TGTGCCAGCGGGTGGGGATACGAGCAGTACTTC.

This clonotype has more than one count but fewer than ten. The chain employs TRBV18 and TRBJ2-1, with D unresolved. The CDR3 has 15 amino acids. Germline V gene sequence: CDR1 KGHSH, CDR2 LQKENI. V was shortened by 5 bases and J by 7 bases, with 18 bases between the two germline ends. DNA of the CDR3: TGTGCCAGCTCAGTATATCCCCCCGGAACGAATGAGCAGTTCTTC. It yields the protein CASSVYPPGTNEQFF.

The sample holds a few counts of this clonotype. The chain employs TRBV6-5 and TRBJ1-5, with TRBD1 identical over 12 bases. V gave up 9 bases and J gave up 6 bases; unmatched junction bases: 6. The CDR3 has 14 residues. Germline V gives CDR1 MNHEY, CDR2 SVGAGI. CDR3 DNA: TGTGCCAGGACCGGGACAGGGGGCGGTCAGCCCCAGCATTTT. Protein: CARTGTGGGQPQHF.

The sample holds a few counts of this clonotype. The rearrangement uses TRBV9 and TRBJ1-1, with D hard to call. The CDR3 is 15 residues long. Trimming left V 0 bases short and J 0 bases short, with 9 bases between. The germline V gene has CDR1 SGDLS and CDR2 YYNGEE. This CDR3 is CASSVEEIMNTEAFF. CDR3 nucleotide sequence: TGTGCCAGCAGCGTAGAGGAAATCATGAACACTGAAGCTTTCTTT.